This TCR beta chain was identified in a study of shared clonotypes between healthy human individuals. This CDR3 is built from 12 residues. The V end lost 1 base, the J end lost 5 bases, and 9 bases lay between the germline ends. Per the germline V gene, CDR1 is GTSNPN and CDR2 is SVGIG (reference sequence). Repertoires were generated with immunoSEQ multiplex PCR, while TCRdb's copy carries only in-frame clones and drops some. The table has more than 550,000 clones, approximately 77% seen once. This sequence originates from a woman aged 25 to 45 in good health. The V call is TRBV30, the J call TRBJ2-7; D unclear. Specimen: memory CD4+ T cells sorted from blood. Specified subset: CD45RA-negative fraction. CDR3 DNA: TGTGCCTGGAGTGGGAGTACGGACGAGCAGTACTTC. This sequence encodes CAWSGSTDEQYF.